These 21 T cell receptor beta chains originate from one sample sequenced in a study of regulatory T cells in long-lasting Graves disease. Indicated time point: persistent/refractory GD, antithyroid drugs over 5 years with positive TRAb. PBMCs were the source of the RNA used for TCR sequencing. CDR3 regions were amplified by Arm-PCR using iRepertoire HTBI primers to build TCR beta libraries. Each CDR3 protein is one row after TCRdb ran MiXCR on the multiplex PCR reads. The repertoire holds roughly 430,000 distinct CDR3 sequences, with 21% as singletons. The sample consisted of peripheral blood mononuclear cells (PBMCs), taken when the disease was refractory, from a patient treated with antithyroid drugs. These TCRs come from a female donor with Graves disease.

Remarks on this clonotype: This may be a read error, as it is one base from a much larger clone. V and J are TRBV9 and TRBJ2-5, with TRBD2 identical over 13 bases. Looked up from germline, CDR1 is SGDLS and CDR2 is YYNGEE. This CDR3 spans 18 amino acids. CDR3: CASSPWEGLAGYQETRYF. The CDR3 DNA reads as TGTGCCAGCAGCCCTTGGGAGGGACTAGCGGGATACCAAGAGACCCGGTACTTC.

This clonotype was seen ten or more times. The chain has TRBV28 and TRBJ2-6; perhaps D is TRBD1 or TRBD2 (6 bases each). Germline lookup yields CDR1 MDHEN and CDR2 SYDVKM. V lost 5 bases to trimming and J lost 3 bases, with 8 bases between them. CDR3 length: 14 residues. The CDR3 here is CASSEGGGANVLTF. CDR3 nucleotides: TGTGCCAGCAGTGAGGGGGGTGGGGCCAACGTCCTGACTTTC.

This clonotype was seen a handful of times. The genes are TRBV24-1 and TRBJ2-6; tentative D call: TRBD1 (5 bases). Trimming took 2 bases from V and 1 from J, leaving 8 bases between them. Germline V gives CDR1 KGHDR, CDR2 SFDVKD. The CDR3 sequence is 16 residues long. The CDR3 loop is CATSDSTASGANVLTF. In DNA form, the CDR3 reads TGTGCCACCAGTGATTCGACAGCTTCTGGGGCCAACGTCCTGACTTTC.

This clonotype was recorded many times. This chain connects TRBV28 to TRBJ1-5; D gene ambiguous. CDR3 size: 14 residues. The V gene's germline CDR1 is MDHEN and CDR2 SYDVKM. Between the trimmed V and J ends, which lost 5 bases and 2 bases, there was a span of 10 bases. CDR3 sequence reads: CASSPLAGNQPQHF. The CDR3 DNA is TGTGCCAGCAGTCCCCTCGCGGGCAATCAGCCCCAGCATTTT. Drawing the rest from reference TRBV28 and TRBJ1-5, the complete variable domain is DVKVTQSSRYLVKRTGEKVFLECVQDMDHENMFWYRQDPGLGLRLIYFSYDVKMKEKGDIPEGYSVSREKKERFSLILESASTNQTSMYLCASSPLAGNQPQHFGDGTRLSIL.

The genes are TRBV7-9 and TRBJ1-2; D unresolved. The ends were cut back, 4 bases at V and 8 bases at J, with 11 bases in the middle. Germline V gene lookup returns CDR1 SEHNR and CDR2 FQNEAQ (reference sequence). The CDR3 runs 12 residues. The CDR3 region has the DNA TGTGCCAGCAGCTCTAGGGCTGGGGGCTACACCTTC. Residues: CASSSRAGGYTF.

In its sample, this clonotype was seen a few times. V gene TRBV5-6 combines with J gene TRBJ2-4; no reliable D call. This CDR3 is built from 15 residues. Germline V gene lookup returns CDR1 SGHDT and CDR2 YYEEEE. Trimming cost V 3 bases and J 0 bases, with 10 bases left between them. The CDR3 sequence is CASSSGPVAKNIQYF. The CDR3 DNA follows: TGTGCCAGCAGCTCAGGACCTGTAGCCAAAAACATTCAGTACTTC.

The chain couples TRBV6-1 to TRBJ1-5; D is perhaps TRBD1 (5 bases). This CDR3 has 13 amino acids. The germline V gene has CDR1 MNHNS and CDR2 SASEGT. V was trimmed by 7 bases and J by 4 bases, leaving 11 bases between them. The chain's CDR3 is CASTDSGNQPQHF. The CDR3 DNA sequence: TGTGCCAGCACCGACAGTGGTAATCAGCCCCAGCATTTT.

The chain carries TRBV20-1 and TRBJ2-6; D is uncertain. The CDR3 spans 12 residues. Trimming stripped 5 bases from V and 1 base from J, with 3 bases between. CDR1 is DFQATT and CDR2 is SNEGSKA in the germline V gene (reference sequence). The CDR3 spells CSAGSGANVLTF. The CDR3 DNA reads TGCAGTGCTGGATCTGGGGCCAACGTCCTGACTTTC.

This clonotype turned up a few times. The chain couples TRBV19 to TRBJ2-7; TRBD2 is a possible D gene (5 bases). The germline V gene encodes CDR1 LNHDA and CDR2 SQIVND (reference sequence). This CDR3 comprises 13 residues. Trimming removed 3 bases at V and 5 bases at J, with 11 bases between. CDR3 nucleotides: TGTGCCAGTAGTATTGGGAGAAGGGACGAGCAGTACTTC. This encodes CASSIGRRDEQYF.

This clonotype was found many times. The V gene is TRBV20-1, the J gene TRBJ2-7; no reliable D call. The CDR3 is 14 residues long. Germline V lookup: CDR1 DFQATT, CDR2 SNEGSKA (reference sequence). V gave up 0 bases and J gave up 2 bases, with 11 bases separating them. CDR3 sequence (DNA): TGCAGTGCTAGAGATCTCAGTGGCGCCTACGAGCAGTACTTC. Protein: CSARDLSGAYEQYF.

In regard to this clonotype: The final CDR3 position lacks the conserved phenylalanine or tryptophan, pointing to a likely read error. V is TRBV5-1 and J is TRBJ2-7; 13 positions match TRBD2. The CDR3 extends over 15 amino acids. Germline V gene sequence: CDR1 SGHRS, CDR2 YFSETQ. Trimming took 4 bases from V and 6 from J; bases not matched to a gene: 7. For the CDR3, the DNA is TGCGCCAGCAGCGGAACTAGCGGGAGGGGAGGCGAGCAGTACCTC. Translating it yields CASSGTSGRGGEQYL.

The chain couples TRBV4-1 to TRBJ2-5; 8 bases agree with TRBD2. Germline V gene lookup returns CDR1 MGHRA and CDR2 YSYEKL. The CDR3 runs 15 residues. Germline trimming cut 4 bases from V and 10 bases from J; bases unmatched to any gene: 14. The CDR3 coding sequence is TGCGCCAGCAGCCGAGATATAACGGGAGGGAAAGACCAGTACTTC. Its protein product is CASSRDITGGKDQYF.

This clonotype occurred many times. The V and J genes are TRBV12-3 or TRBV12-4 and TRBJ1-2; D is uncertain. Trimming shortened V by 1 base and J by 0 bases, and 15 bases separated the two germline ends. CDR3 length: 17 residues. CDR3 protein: CASSLGSGPQANYGYTF. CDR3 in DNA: TGTGCCAGCAGTTTAGGGTCTGGACCCCAAGCTAACTATGGCTACACCTTC.

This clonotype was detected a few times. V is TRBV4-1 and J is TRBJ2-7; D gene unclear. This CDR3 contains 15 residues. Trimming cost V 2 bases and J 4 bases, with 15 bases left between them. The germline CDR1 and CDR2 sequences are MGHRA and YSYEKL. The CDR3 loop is CASSQTAEPTYEQYF. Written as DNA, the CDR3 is TGCGCCAGCAGCCAAACTGCGGAGCCTACTTACGAGCAGTACTTC.

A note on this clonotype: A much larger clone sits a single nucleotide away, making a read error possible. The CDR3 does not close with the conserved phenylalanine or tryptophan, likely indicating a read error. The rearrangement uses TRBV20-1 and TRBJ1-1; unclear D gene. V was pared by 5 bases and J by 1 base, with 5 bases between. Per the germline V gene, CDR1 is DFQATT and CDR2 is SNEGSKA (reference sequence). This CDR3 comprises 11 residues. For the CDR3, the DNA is TGCAGTGCTCCAGAGAACACTGAAGCTTTCCTT. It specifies CSAPENTEAFL.

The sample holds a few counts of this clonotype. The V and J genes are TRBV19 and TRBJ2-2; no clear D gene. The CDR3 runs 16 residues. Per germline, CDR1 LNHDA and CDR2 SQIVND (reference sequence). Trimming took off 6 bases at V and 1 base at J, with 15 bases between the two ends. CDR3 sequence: CASSPPGVGNTGELFF. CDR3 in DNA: TGTGCCAGTAGCCCCCCTGGAGTGGGGAACACCGGGGAGCTGTTTTTT.

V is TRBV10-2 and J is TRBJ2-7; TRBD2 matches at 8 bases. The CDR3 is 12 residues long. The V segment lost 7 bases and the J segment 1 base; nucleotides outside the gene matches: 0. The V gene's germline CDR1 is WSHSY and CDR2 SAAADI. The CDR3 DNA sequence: TGCGCCAGCAAGCGGGAGTCCTACGAGCAGTACTTC. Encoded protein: CASKRESYEQYF.

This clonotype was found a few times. CDR3 DNA: TGTGCCAGCATCCAGGCGGGGGGCCCCCAAGAGACCCAGTACTTC. The encoded protein is CASIQAGGPQETQYF. The chain carries TRBV6-2 or TRBV6-3 and TRBJ2-5, with 8 bases matching TRBD2. J lost 1 base, V lost 7 bases, and 8 bases had no gene match. Germline values: CDR1 MNHEY, CDR2 SVGEGT. There are 15 residues in the CDR3.

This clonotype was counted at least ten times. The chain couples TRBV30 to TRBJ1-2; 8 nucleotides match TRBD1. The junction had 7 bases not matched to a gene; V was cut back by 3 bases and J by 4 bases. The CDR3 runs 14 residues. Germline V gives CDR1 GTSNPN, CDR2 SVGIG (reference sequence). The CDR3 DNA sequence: TGTGCCTGGAGCCAGGGGGCCACCCTCTATGGCTACACCTTC. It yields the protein CAWSQGATLYGYTF.

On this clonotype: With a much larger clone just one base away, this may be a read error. CDR3 sequence (DNA): TGTGCCAGTAGGTCGGACAGGGCTCGGGACGGGGAGCTGTTTTTT. The encoded protein is CASRSDRARDGELFF. The V and J genes are TRBV19 and TRBJ2-2; TRBD1 matches at 8 bases. This CDR3 is 15 amino acids long. The trim removed 6 bases at V and 7 bases at J, leaving 10 bases unmatched. Germline V gives CDR1 LNHDA, CDR2 SQIVND (reference sequence).

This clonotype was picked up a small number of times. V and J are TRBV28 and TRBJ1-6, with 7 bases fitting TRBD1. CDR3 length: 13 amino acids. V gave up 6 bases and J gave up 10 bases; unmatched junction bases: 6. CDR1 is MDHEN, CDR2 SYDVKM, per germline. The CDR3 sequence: CASSQDRVSPLHF. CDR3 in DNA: TGTGCCAGCAGCCAAGACAGGGTGTCACCCCTCCACTTT.